The 11 T cell receptor beta chains below were found in one sample sequenced in a study of radiotherapy plus CTLA-4 blockade in lung cancer. TCRdb's table, derived via immunoSEQ multiplex PCR, lists solely in-frame clones and lacks some. Counted here are 55,000 to 80,000 clones, around 90% occurring once; the ten biggest clones make up 40%. The source material was peripheral blood, sampled from a patient treated with radiotherapy plus ipilimumab. The receptor source for this set is a human donor with non-small cell lung cancer that progressed on radiotherapy plus ipilimumab.

The J gene is TRBJ1-2, the V gene TRBV27, with D uncertain. CDR1 is MNHEY, CDR2 SMNVEV, per germline (reference sequence). The CDR3 spans 17 residues. V lost 0 bases to trimming and J lost 4 bases, with 18 bases between them. CDR3 in amino acids: CASSLSKSGDAGYGYTF. The CDR3, as DNA: TGTGCCAGCAGTTTATCGAAAAGCGGGGATGCTGGCTATGGCTACACCTTC.

This clone was observed a single time. The chain is built from TRBV9 and TRBJ2-3, with TRBD2 matching 9 bases. The CDR3 has 14 amino acids. Trimming cost V 3 bases and J 4 bases; bases outside gene matches: 3. From germline, CDR1 is SGDLS and CDR2 YYNGEE. The CDR3 nucleotides read TGTGCCAGCAGCGCTAGCGGGGCCGCAGATACGCAGTATTTT. Encoded protein: CASSASGAADTQYF.

This chain connects TRBV6-5 to TRBJ2-7; 7 bases line up with TRBD2. The CDR3 is made up of 14 amino acids. V lost 3 bases, J lost 3 bases, and 5 bases stayed unmatched. Germline assignment: CDR1 MNHEY and CDR2 SVGAGI. In DNA form, the CDR3 reads TGTGCCAGCAGTTATGGTTCTAGCGGCTACGAGCAGTACTTC. Its protein is CASSYGSSGYEQYF.

This chain links TRBV19 with TRBJ2-6, with D unclear. Germline CDR1 and CDR2: LNHDA and SQIVND (reference sequence). This CDR3 has 17 amino acids. V shed 3 bases and J shed 0 bases, with 12 bases lying between them. This chain's CDR3 is CASSIKGQASGANVLTF. In nucleotides, the CDR3 is TGTGCCAGTAGTATTAAGGGCCAGGCCTCTGGGGCCAACGTCCTGACTTTC.

The V gene is TRBV4-1, the J gene TRBJ2-2; D is undetermined. The CDR3 is 17 residues long. CDR1 MGHRA and CDR2 YSYEKL come from the germline V gene. V was clipped by 0 bases and J by 5 bases, with 16 bases between them. CDR3 amino acids: CASSQDAGLLGTGELFF. In nucleotides, the CDR3 is TGCGCCAGCAGCCAAGATGCCGGCCTTCTGGGGACCGGGGAGCTGTTTTTT.

Turning to this clone: In the same sample, other DNA sequences code for this CDR3. The chain couples TRBV11-2 to TRBJ2-5, with 12 bases aligning to TRBD2. This CDR3 is built from 16 residues. Looked up from germline, CDR1 is SGHAT and CDR2 is FQNNGV. Trimming cost V 1 base and J 2 bases; bases outside gene matches: 2. The CDR3 reads CASSLVGTSGQETQYF. CDR3 nucleotides: TGTGCCAGCAGCTTAGTCGGGACTAGCGGGCAAGAGACCCAGTACTTC.

The chain has TRBV7-2 and TRBJ1-5, with no clear D. Germline CDR1 and CDR2: SGHTA and FQGNSA. V was clipped by 1 base and J by 8 bases, with 12 bases between them. The CDR3 loop spans 14 amino acids. The CDR3 region is CASSLGHGGEPQHF. The CDR3 DNA sequence: TGTGCCAGCAGCTTAGGACACGGCGGAGAGCCCCAGCATTTT.

This rearrangement joins TRBV6-1 to TRBJ2-7, with unresolved D. V was pared by 4 bases and J by 2 bases, with 9 bases between. Germline V gives CDR1 MNHNS, CDR2 SASEGT. The CDR3 loop spans 13 amino acids. CDR3 in DNA: TGTGCCAGCAGTGCCCACAAGACCTACGAGCAGTACTTC. This translates into CASSAHKTYEQYF.

This clone was picked up a small number of times. The chain combines TRBV21-1 with TRBJ1-5. TRBV21-1 is labeled a pseudogene. The CDR3 loop spans 15 amino acids. The CDR3 is CASSKSEGRNQPQHF. CDR3 DNA: TGTGCCAGCAGCAAATCCGAGGGGCGCAATCAGCCCCAGCATTTT.

The chain uses TRBV19 and TRBJ2-7; 12 bases are a match to TRBD2. V was clipped by 6 bases and J by 6 bases; unmatched bases: 6. This CDR3 region has 14 residues. The germline gives CDR1 LNHDA, CDR2 SQIVND (reference sequence). The CDR3 loop is CASSRSGLAGEQYV. CDR3 sequence (DNA): TGTGCCAGTAGCAGATCGGGACTAGCGGGCGAGCAGTACGTC.

The chain recombines TRBV6-6 with TRBJ2-7; 13 bases agree with TRBD2. V trimming: 7 bases; J trimming: 7 bases; junction bases outside the gene matches: 10. CDR3 length: 15 residues. Germline CDR1 reads MNHNY; CDR2 reads SVGAGI (reference sequence). The CDR3 reads CASTGTSGILREQYF. In DNA form, the CDR3 reads TGTGCCAGCACTGGGACTAGCGGGATATTGAGGGAGCAGTACTTC.